The present entry profiles one T cell receptor beta chain with its context. This sample stems from a study of T cells after yellow fever vaccination. TCRdb ran MiXCR on the 5' RACE reads and lists one entry per CDR3 protein. The sample contains roughly 520,000 distinct CDR3 sequences, just over 20% of which appear only once. This receptor was taken from a man aged 18 to 29 who received the YFV17D yellow fever vaccine. Sample: PBMCs, taken 20 to 25 days after the first yellow fever vaccination.

CDR3 amino acids: CSAGRSSGNTIYF. CDR3 DNA: TGCAGCGCTGGTAGAAGCTCTGGAAACACCATATATTTT. The J gene is TRBJ1-3, the V gene TRBV29-1; no clear D. Germline CDR1 is SQVTM and CDR2 is ANQGSEA. V was cut by 7 bases and J by 0 bases, with 10 bases left in between. CDR3 size: 13 residues.